This passage covers 15 T cell receptor beta chains from one sample sequenced in a study of cytomegalovirus exposure and HLA in healthy donors. It was with 60 Vbeta and 13 Jbeta primers that the PCR ran. The data were produced by immunoSEQ multiplex PCR, yet TCRdb's version contains in-frame clones alone and is incomplete. This sample yields about 130,000 clones, of which more than 60% are seen a single time; less than 2% belongs to the top ten. The sample comprised PBMCs. The receptors originated from a woman aged 40 to 50 in good health and CMV-seronegative.

This clone was detected a few times. In DNA, the CDR3 is TGCGCCAGCAGCTTTCTAGGGGGGGAAACTGAAGCTTTCTTT. Its protein is CASSFLGGETEAFF. This chain links TRBV5-1 with TRBJ1-1; weak D call: TRBD1 (6 bases). The CDR3 is 14 residues long. Per germline, CDR1 SGHRS and CDR2 YFSETQ. Trimming took 2 bases from V and 5 from J, leaving 13 bases between them.

The chain carries TRBV6-5 and TRBJ2-7; tentatively, D is TRBD2 (7 bases). Trimming stripped 8 bases from V and 0 bases from J, with 17 bases between. This CDR3 region has 15 residues. The germline V gene has CDR1 MNHEY and CDR2 SVGAGI. The CDR3 DNA reads TGTGCCAGCTTTACAGGCGGGGGCAGCTCCTACGAGCAGTACTTC. The encoded protein is CASFTGGGSSYEQYF.

The sample holds one count of this clone. The chain uses TRBV9 and TRBJ2-7; 8 bases line up with TRBD2. The CDR3 extends over 15 amino acids. V lost 4 bases to trimming and J lost 2 bases; unmatched junction nucleotides: 8. Germline values: CDR1 SGDLS, CDR2 YYNGEE. CDR3 bases: TGTGCCAGCAGCCCCGGGGGGGGACTAACCTACGAGCAGTACTTC. This gives the protein CASSPGGGLTYEQYF. Together with reference TRBV9 and TRBJ2-7, the CDR3 gives the full variable domain: DSGVTQTPKHLITATGQRVTLRCSPRSGDLSVYWYQQSLDQGLQFLIQYYNGEERAKGNILERFSAQQFPDLHSELNLSSLELGDSALYFCASSPGGGLTYEQYFGPGTRLTVT.

The chain recombines TRBV7-9 with TRBJ1-1; a possible D gene is TRBD1 (6 bases). Trimming took off 7 bases at V and 5 bases at J, with 11 bases between the two ends. The CDR3 has 12 amino acids. CDR1 is SEHNR, CDR2 FQNEAQ, per germline (reference sequence). The CDR3 loop is CASKNRETEAFF. CDR3 DNA sequence: TGTGCCAGCAAGAACAGGGAGACTGAAGCTTTCTTT.

The genes are TRBV7-8 and TRBJ2-1, with D possibly TRBD1 on 6 matching bases. The CDR3 totals 18 residues. CDR1 SGHVS and CDR2 FQNEAQ come from the germline V gene. The V and J ends lost 5 bases and 4 bases respectively, with 24 bases between them. This CDR3 is CASSLEGVGRARYNEQFF. CDR3 DNA: TGTGCCAGCAGCCTAGAGGGGGTGGGCAGGGCGAGGTACAATGAGCAGTTCTTC.

The chain combines TRBV28 with TRBJ2-7; D is uncertain. Germline CDR1 and CDR2: MDHEN and SYDVKM. CDR3 length equals 13 residues. V gave up 4 bases and J gave up 1 base, with 8 bases separating them. CDR3 bases: TGTGCCAGCAGTTCCTACAGATCCTACGAGCAGTACTTC. Its protein product is CASSSYRSYEQYF.

The chain is built from TRBV14 and TRBJ2-5, with D possibly being TRBD2 (6 bases). The CDR3 contains 14 residues. V was pared by 3 bases and J by 10 bases, with 18 bases between. CDR1 and CDR2 from the germline V gene are SGHDN and FVKESK. DNA of the CDR3: TGTGCCAGCAGCCAGTTAGAAATGGGAGGAGACCAGTACTTC. The encoded protein is CASSQLEMGGDQYF. Full variable domain (outside the CDR3, taken from reference TRBV14 and TRBJ2-5): EAGVTQFPSHSVIEKGQTVTLRCDPISGHDNLYWYRRVMGKEIKFLLHFVKESKQDESGMPNNRFLAERTGGTYSTLKVQPAELEDSGVYFCASSQLEMGGDQYFGPGTRLLVL.

V usage is TRBV13 and J usage is TRBJ2-7; the match to TRBD2 covers 14 bases. After removal of 0 bases from V and 6 bases from J, the junction contained 13 bases not matched to a gene. Looked up from germline, CDR1 is PRHDT and CDR2 is FYEKMQ (reference sequence). The CDR3 runs 19 residues. The CDR3: CASSLGLGGLAGAGGEQYF. The CDR3 region has the DNA TGTGCCAGCAGCTTAGGCCTAGGGGGACTAGCGGGGGCCGGGGGCGAGCAGTACTTC.

For this clone: Other nucleotide sequences from this sample produce the same CDR3. This chain connects TRBV18 to TRBJ2-3, with 7 bases that match TRBD2. Unmatched junction bases numbered 10, after V lost 4 bases and J lost 6 bases. CDR3 length: 15 residues. The germline gives CDR1 KGHSH, CDR2 LQKENI. CDR3 sequence: CASSQGLAETDTQYF. The CDR3 nucleotides are TGTGCCAGCTCACAAGGGCTAGCGGAGACCGATACGCAGTATTTT.

CDR3 bases: TGTGCCAGCAGCGAAGGACAGGGAAGTACTTACGAGCAGTACTTC. Its protein is CASSEGQGSTYEQYF. This chain joins TRBV9 and TRBJ2-7; 8 positions match TRBD1. V was clipped by 3 bases and J by 4 bases; unmatched bases: 9. CDR3 length: 15 residues. Germline V gene lookup returns CDR1 SGDLS and CDR2 YYNGEE.

This chain connects TRBV30 to TRBJ1-2; the match to TRBD1 covers 9 bases. Germline CDR1 GTSNPN, CDR2 SVGIG (reference sequence). This CDR3 is 14 amino acids long. V shed 4 bases, J shed 7 bases, and the junction held 10 bases outside the gene matches. The CDR3 nucleotides read TGTGCCTGGAACCGGGACAGGGCGACTTTTGGCTACACCTTC. Its translation is CAWNRDRATFGYTF.

This chain connects TRBV5-6 to TRBJ2-5; TRBD1 matches 12 bases. This CDR3 contains 16 residues. Germline V gene lookup returns CDR1 SGHDT and CDR2 YYEEEE. J gave up 7 bases and V 2 bases, and 9 bases lay outside the gene matches. The CDR3, as DNA: TGTGCCAGCAGCTTAACCACCGGGACAGGGGGCGGGACCCAGTACTTC. Translating gives CASSLTTGTGGGTQYF.

The chain joins TRBV14 to TRBJ1-2, with TRBD1 matching 8 bases. CDR1 is SGHDN and CDR2 is FVKESK in the germline V gene. The trim removed 2 bases at V and 7 bases at J, leaving 6 bases unmatched. CDR3 size: 14 residues. The CDR3 nucleotides read TGTGCCAGCAGCCAAACAGGGGGTCCCGGTGGCTACACCTTC. Residues: CASSQTGGPGGYTF.

This rearrangement joins TRBV18 to TRBJ2-2; 7 bases align to TRBD1. Germline assignment: CDR1 KGHSH and CDR2 LQKENI. The CDR3 loop spans 16 amino acids. V was clipped by 0 bases and J by 0 bases; unmatched bases: 1. The CDR3 DNA is TGTGCCAGCTCACCACCGGGACAGTCGAACACCGGGGAGCTGTTTTTT. It translates to CASSPPGQSNTGELFF.

CDR3 nucleotides: TGCGCCAGCAGTCATCGGACTAGCGGGAGTTCCTACGAGCAGTACTTC. Its protein is CASSHRTSGSSYEQYF. The gene calls are TRBV23-1 and TRBJ2-7; 13 bases fit TRBD2. TRBV23-1 carries the ORF label, with uncertain function. V lost 3 bases, J lost 1 base, and 3 bases stayed unmatched. The CDR3 is 16 amino acids.